This T cell receptor beta chain was recovered during a study of cytomegalovirus exposure and HLA in healthy donors. The ends were cut back, 7 bases at V and 5 bases at J, with 17 bases in the middle. CDR1 and CDR2 from the germline V gene are SQVTM and ANQGSEA. The CDR3 is 13 residues long. PCR primers comprised 60 Vbeta and 13 Jbeta primers. The table came from immunoSEQ multiplex PCR; TCRdb's copy has only in-frame clones and leaves some out. The repertoire includes 150,000 to 200,000 clones, roughly 72% of them detected once, and under 2% sits in the top ten. The specimen was PBMCs. This receptor was obtained from a man aged 35 to 55 in good health and CMV-seronegative. The chain combines TRBV29-1 with TRBJ1-1, with a tentative D call TRBD1 (5 bases). Written as DNA, the CDR3 is TGCAGCGGTGCGGGGCTTAGCGGGACTGAAGCTTTCTTT. Encoded protein: CSGAGLSGTEAFF.